Listed below are T cell receptor beta chains from one sample, sequenced in a study of shared clonotypes between healthy human individuals. TCRdb's copy holds only in-frame clones and misses some; the assay was immunoSEQ multiplex PCR. The table shows approximately 1,500,000 clones, with approximately 98% occurring only once. Sequenced sample: naive CD4+ T cells sorted from blood. The receptor source for this set is a man under 40 in good health. CDR3s include the opening cysteine and the closing phenylalanine or tryptophan. Each record gives: CDR3 length, V gene, J gene, clone size, D gene, CDR3 DNA, CDR3 protein. A D gene is named only where the DNA matches it firmly. Part of the rows lack a size; the others show once, few, many or a class for expanded clones.

16	TRBV5-1	TRBJ2-2	.	TRBD2	TGCGCCAGCACTCCGAGTAGCGGGAGGGCTCAAGGGGAGCTGTTTTTT	CASTPSSGRAQGELFF
18	TRBV7-2	TRBJ2-1	.	TRBD2	TGTGCCAGCAGCTTAGTGACTAGCGGGAGCCTAACATACAATGAGCAGTTCTTC	CASSLVTSGSLTYNEQFF
15	TRBV18	TRBJ2-1	.	TRBD1	TGTGCCAGCTCCCCGGACAGGGCCAAAAACAATGAGCAGTTCTTC	CASSPDRAKNNEQFF
14	TRBV27	TRBJ1-2	.	TRBD1	TGTGCCAGCAGGCGGACAGGAGCAAACTATGGCTACACCTTC	CASRRTGANYGYTF
15	TRBV5-4	TRBJ2-1	.	TRBD2	TGTGCCAGCAGCTTGGTGGCTAGCGGGAGTTCCGAGCAGTTCTTC	CASSLVASGSSEQFF
14	TRBV4-1	TRBJ1-2	.	.	TGCGCCAGCAGCCAAGACGATCTAGTCGGGCGCTACACCTTC	CASSQDDLVGRYTF
15	TRBV5-1	TRBJ2-7	.	TRBD2	TGCGCCAGCAGCTTGGTGGCTAGCGGGAGTTACGAGCAGTACTTC	CASSLVASGSYEQYF
15	TRBV7-9	TRBJ2-3	.	.	TGTGCCAGCAGCTTAGCGTCAGGGATGACAGATACGCAGTATTTT	CASSLASGMTDTQYF
13	TRBV30	TRBJ1-5	.	.	TGTGCCTGGAGTGACGGGCACAATCAGCCCCAGCATTTT	CAWSDGHNQPQHF
15	TRBV28	TRBJ2-5	.	.	TGTGCCAGCAGTTTATGGCAGGGGATTGGGGAGACCCAGTACTTC	CASSLWQGIGETQYF
11	TRBV7-9	TRBJ2-3	once	.	TGTGCCAGCAGCTTCGGGACATACCACTATTTT	CASSFGTYHYF
14	TRBV2	TRBJ2-7	.	TRBD2	TGTGCCAGCAGGGCGTCGGGAGGCTCCTACGAGCAGTACTTC	CASRASGGSYEQYF
16	TRBV5-1	TRBJ2-1	.	TRBD2	TGCGCCAGCAGCTACACTAGCGGGAGGACTTACAATGAGCAGTTCTTC	CASSYTSGRTYNEQFF
13	TRBV18	TRBJ2-3	.	.	TGTGCCAGCTCACCGCAAACGAAGGATACGCAGTATTTT	CASSPQTKDTQYF
15	TRBV5-1	TRBJ2-7	.	TRBD1	TGCGCCAGCAGCTTGTTTAGGACAGGGGCCTACGAGCAGTACTTC	CASSLFRTGAYEQYF
13	TRBV28	TRBJ1-1	.	.	TGTGCCAGCAGCGGTTGGGGGAACACTGAAGCTTTCTTT	CASSGWGNTEAFF
14	TRBV7-7	TRBJ2-5	.	.	TGTGCTAGCAGCTTAGGACCACAGCGGGAGACCCAGTACTTC	CASSLGPQRETQYF
15	TRBV6-6	TRBJ1-1	.	.	TGTGCCAGCAGTTACAACGGCAGGGGAAGCACTGAAGCTTTCTTT	CASSYNGRGSTEAFF
13	TRBV6-5	TRBJ2-1	.	.	TGTGCCAGCAGGGATGCTTCCTACAATGAGCAGTTCTTC	CASRDASYNEQFF
14	TRBV5-1	TRBJ2-3	once	.	TGCGCCAGCAGCGTGGTCTGGGGCACAGATACGCAGTATTTT	CASSVVWGTDTQYF
12	TRBV7-9	TRBJ2-3	.	.	TGTGCCAGCAGCTTAGTCCCAGATACGCAGTATTTT	CASSLVPDTQYF
16	TRBV7-2	TRBJ2-1	.	TRBD2	TGTGCCAGCAGCTTATTGGGGGCGGGAGGGCCATGGGAGCAGTTCTTC	CASSLLGAGGPWEQFF
15	TRBV27	TRBJ2-7	.	TRBD1	TGTGCCAGCAGTCCGACCGGGACAGGGTTGTACGAGCAGTACTTC	CASSPTGTGLYEQYF
14	TRBV7-9	TRBJ2-1	.	.	TGTGCCAGCAGCTTAGGGGGAGTCAAGAATGAGCAGTTCTTC	CASSLGGVKNEQFF
12	TRBV7-6	TRBJ2-5	.	.	TGTGCCAGCAGCCCCACGGGTGAGACCCAGTACTTC	CASSPTGETQYF
13	TRBV18	TRBJ1-1	.	TRBD1	TGTGCCAGCTCGGGACAGAAGAACACTGAAGCTTTCTTT	CASSGQKNTEAFF
14	TRBV19	TRBJ2-1	.	.	TGTGCCAGTAGCCGGACAGGTCAAGAGGAGGGGCAGTTCTTC	CASSRTGQEEGQFF
12	TRBV11-2	TRBJ1-4	.	.	TGTGCCAGCAGTCGATCTGGTGAAAAACTGTTTTTT	CASSRSGEKLFF
11	TRBV10-3	TRBJ2-1	.	.	TGTGCCATCAGTTCTTTCAATGAGCAGTTCTTC	CAISSFNEQFF
15	TRBV30	TRBJ1-3	.	.	TGTGCCTGGACTGACAGTCGCAACTCTGGAAACACCATATATTTT	CAWTDSRNSGNTIYF
14	TRBV19	TRBJ2-2	.	.	TGTGCCAGTAGTACGACAGGGAACACCGGGGAGCTGTTTTTT	CASSTTGNTGELFF
18	TRBV27	TRBJ2-1	.	TRBD2	TGTGCCAGCAGTTTTGTGTTAGCGGGAGGGCCGGGCTACAATGAGCAGTTCTTC	CASSFVLAGGPGYNEQFF
14	TRBV27	TRBJ2-7	.	.	TGTGCCAGCAGTTTAGAGAGGAAAGTCGGCGAGCAGTACTTC	CASSLERKVGEQYF
14	TRBV5-1	TRBJ2-1	.	TRBD2	TGCGCCAGCAGCTGGACTAGCGGTTACAATGAGCAGTTCTTC	CASSWTSGYNEQFF
17	TRBV7-9	TRBJ1-1	.	TRBD1	TGTGCCAGCAGATCAGTTAGAATAACAGGGGAGGCTACTCAAGCTTTCTTT	CASRSVRITGEATQAFF
15	TRBV5-1	TRBJ2-1	.	.	TGCGCCAGCAGCTTGGCGCAGAACTCCTACAATGAGCAGTTCTTC	CASSLAQNSYNEQFF